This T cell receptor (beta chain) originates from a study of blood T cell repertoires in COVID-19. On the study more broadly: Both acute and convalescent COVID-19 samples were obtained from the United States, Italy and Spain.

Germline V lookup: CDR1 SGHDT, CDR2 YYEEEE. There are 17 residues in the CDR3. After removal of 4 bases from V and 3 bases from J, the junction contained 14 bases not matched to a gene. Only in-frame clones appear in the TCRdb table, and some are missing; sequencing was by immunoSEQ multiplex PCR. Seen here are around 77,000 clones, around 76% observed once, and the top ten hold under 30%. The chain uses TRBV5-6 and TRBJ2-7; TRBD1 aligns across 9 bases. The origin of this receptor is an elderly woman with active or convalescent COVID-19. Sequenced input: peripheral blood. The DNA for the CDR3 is TGTGCCAGCAGCCGCACCTTGGGGGGGACAGGGTACTACGAGCAGTACTTC. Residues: CASSRTLGGTGYYEQYF. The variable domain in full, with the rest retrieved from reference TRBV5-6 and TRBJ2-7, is DAGVTQSPTHLIKTRGQQVTLRCSPKSGHDTVSWYQQALGQGPQFIFQYYEEEERQRGNFPDRFSGHQFPNYSSELNVNALLLGDSALYLCASSRTLGGTGYYEQYFGPGTRLTVT.